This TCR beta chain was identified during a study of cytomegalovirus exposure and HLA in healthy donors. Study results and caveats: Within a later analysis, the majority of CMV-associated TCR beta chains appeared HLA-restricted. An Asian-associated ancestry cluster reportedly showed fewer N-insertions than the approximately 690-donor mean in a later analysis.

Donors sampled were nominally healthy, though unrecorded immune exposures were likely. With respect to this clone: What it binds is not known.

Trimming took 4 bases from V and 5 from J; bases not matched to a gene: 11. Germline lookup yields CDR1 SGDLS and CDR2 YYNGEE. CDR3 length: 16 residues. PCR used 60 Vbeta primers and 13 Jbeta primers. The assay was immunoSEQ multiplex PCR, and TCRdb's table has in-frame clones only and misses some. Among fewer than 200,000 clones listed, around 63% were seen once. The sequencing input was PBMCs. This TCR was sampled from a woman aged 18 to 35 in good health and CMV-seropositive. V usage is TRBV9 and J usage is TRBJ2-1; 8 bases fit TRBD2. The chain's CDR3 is CASSRRSAGVHNEQFF. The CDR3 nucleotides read TGTGCCAGCAGCCGTAGGTCAGCGGGGGTTCACAATGAGCAGTTCTTC. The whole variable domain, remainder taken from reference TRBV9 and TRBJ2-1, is DSGVTQTPKHLITATGQRVTLRCSPRSGDLSVYWYQQSLDQGLQFLIQYYNGEERAKGNILERFSAQQFPDLHSELNLSSLELGDSALYFCASSRRSAGVHNEQFFGPGTRLTVL.